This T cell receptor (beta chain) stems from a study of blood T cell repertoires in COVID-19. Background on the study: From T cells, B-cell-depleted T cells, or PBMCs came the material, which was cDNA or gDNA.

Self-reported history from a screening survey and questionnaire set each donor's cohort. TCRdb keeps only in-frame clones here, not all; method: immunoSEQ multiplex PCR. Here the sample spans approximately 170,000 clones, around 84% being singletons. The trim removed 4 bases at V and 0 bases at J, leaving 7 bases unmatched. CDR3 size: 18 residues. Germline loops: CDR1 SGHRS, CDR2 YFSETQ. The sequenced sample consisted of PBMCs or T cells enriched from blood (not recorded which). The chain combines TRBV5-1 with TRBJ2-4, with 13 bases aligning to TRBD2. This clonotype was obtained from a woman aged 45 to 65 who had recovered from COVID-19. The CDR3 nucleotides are TGCGCCAGCAGCGCGGGGACTAGCGGGGACCTAGCCAAAAACATTCAGTACTTC. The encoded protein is CASSAGTSGDLAKNIQYF.